These T cell receptor beta chains were read from a single sample in a study of radiation and T cells in renal cell carcinoma. Using immunoSEQ multiplex PCR, the repertoire was profiled, and TCRdb retains in-frame clones only, with some absent. The table includes 120,000 to 150,000 clones, about nine tenths detected once. The source material was blood, sampled from a patient whose treatment included radiotherapy and nephrectomy. These receptors were collected from a woman aged 70-85 years with renal cell carcinoma. Each CDR3 is given with its conserved first and last residue. A D gene is named only where the DNA matches it firmly. Only part of the rows carry a size: once, few, many, or a class if the clone is expanded.

TRBJ2-3,-,TRBV4-3,-,TGCGCCAGCAGCCACGACAGAAATACGCAGTATTTT,CASSHDRNTQYF
TRBJ2-7,-,TRBV6-6,-,TGTGCCAGCAGCCACGGGAACGAGCAGTACTTC,CASSHGNEQYF
TRBJ2-5,-,TRBV10-3,TRBD2,TGTGCCATCAGTGGACTAGCGGGGGGAGAGACCCAGTACTTC,CAISGLAGGETQYF
TRBJ2-7,-,TRBV21-1,-,TGTGCCAGCAGCAAAACAGGGTCCTACGAGCAGTACTTC,CASSKTGSYEQYF
TRBJ2-1,-,TRBV5-1,-,TGCGCCAGCAGCGTAACGGCCGGGACTTACAATGAGCAGTTCTTC,CASSVTAGTYNEQFF
TRBJ2-5,-,TRBV6-4,TRBD2,TGTGCCAGCAGTGACTTTAGCGGGGGAAAAGAGACCCAGTACTTC,CASSDFSGGKETQYF
TRBJ1-2,-,TRBV6-5,-,TGTGCCAGCACCCACGGACAGTCAAGGAACTATGGCTACACCTTC,CASTHGQSRNYGYTF
TRBJ2-7,-,TRBV4-1,TRBD2,TGCGCCAGCAGCCAAGTAGCGGGGGTAACCTACGAGCAGTACTTC,CASSQVAGVTYEQYF
TRBJ2-4,-,TRBV6-5,TRBD1,TGTGCCAGCAGTTACTCCGGGACAGAAAACATTCAGTACTTC,CASSYSGTENIQYF
TRBJ1-2,-,TRBV30,-,TGTGCCTGGAGTGTATCCAGGACCGCAAACTATGGCTACACCTTC,CAWSVSRTANYGYTF
TRBJ1-1,once,TRBV2,TRBD1,TGTGCCAGCATGGGAACAGGGGGGGACACTGAAGCTTTCTTT,CASMGTGGDTEAFF
TRBJ2-5,-,TRBV7-2,-,TGTGCCAGCAGCTTAGGGGCGAGGGGGACCCAGTACTTC,CASSLGARGTQYF
TRBJ1-5,-,TRBV9,-,TGTGCCAGCAGTGCAACAGAGCGCAATCAGCCCCAGCATTTT,CASSATERNQPQHF
TRBJ2-3,-,TRBV12-5,TRBD1,TGTGCTAGTGGGCGGGACAGGAGCACAGATACGCAGTATTTT,CASGRDRSTDTQYF
TRBJ1-5,-,TRBV28,TRBD1,TGTGCCAGCAGTAAAACAGGGGGAAGTCAGCCCCAGCATTTT,CASSKTGGSQPQHF
TRBJ1-5,-,TRBV7-9,TRBD1,TGTGCCAGCAGCTCCCAGGGGGCCAATCAGCCCCAGCATTTT,CASSSQGANQPQHF
TRBJ1-2,-,TRBV7-9,-,TGTGCCAGCAGCTTAGAGGGCAGCGGCTATGGCTACACCTTC,CASSLEGSGYGYTF
TRBJ1-1,-,TRBV4-3,TRBD1,TGCGCCAGCAGCGACAGGGGGCTCGGAACTGAAGCTTTCTTT,CASSDRGLGTEAFF
TRBJ2-7,-,TRBV29-1,TRBD1,TGCAGCGTTGACGTCGGACAGGGGTTCGAGCAGTACTTC,CSVDVGQGFEQYF
TRBJ2-5,-,TRBV30,-,TGTGCCTGGAGTGACCAGGGACAGACCCAGTACTTC,CAWSDQGQTQYF
TRBJ1-5,few,TRBV19,TRBD1,TGTGCCAGTAGTAAAGCCCCGGGACAGGGTCCCAATCAGCCCCAGCATTTT,CASSKAPGQGPNQPQHF
TRBJ2-1,-,TRBV6-1,TRBD2,TGTGCCAGTAGACTAGCGGGGGGGCATGAGCAGTTCTTC,CASRLAGGHEQFF
TRBJ2-7,-,TRBV5-8,-,TGTGCCAGCTCCCTGGGGGGTAGCTCCTACGAGCAGTACTTC,CASSLGGSSYEQYF
TRBJ1-4,-,TRBV2,-,TGTGCCAGCAGAGACGGGATACCCAATGAAAAACTGTTTTTT,CASRDGIPNEKLFF
TRBJ2-7,once,TRBV10-3,TRBD1,TGTGCCATCAGATTGGACAGGGGGTACTCCTACGAGCAGTACTTC,CAIRLDRGYSYEQYF
TRBJ2-1,-,TRBV4-3,-,TGCGCCAGCAGCCTCAAACAGGGCAATGAGCAGTTCTTC,CASSLKQGNEQFF
TRBJ1-1,-,TRBV5-1,-,TGCGCCAGCAGCTTGCCAGGAAACACTGAAGCTTTCTTT,CASSLPGNTEAFF
TRBJ2-4,-,TRBV18,-,TGTGCCAGCTCACCACCGTATGGGGGGACGGGCAAAAACATTCAGTACTTC,CASSPPYGGTGKNIQYF
TRBJ2-7,-,TRBV5-4,-,TGTGCCAGCAGCTCCAACAGGGACGAGCAGTACTTC,CASSSNRDEQYF
TRBJ2-1,-,TRBV7-9,-,TGTGCCAGCAGCTTAGAATTGGCAGTTAACAATGAGCAGTTCTTC,CASSLELAVNNEQFF
TRBJ2-7,-,TRBV2,TRBD1,TGTGCCAGCACCCCGGGACAGGACTCTAAAGAGCAGTACTTC,CASTPGQDSKEQYF
TRBJ2-3,-,TRBV11-2,TRBD2,TGTGCCAGCAGCTCCGGACTAGCGGGGGCCATATTCACAGATACGCAGTATTTT,CASSSGLAGAIFTDTQYF
TRBJ1-4,-,TRBV19,-,TGTGCCAGTAGTCCCCCGGGGGGGACTAATGAAAAACTGTTTTTT,CASSPPGGTNEKLFF
TRBJ2-1,-,TRBV19,TRBD1,TGTGCCAGTAGCTTGGCCCAGGGACAGGGTAACAATGAGCAGTTCTTC,CASSLAQGQGNNEQFF
TRBJ2-7,-,TRBV19,-,TGTGCCAGTAGTAAGGAACCAGGGAGTCGGTACTACGAGCAGTACTTC,CASSKEPGSRYYEQYF
TRBJ2-5,-,TRBV30,-,TGTGCCTGGAACCCACCCCACAGCCAAGAGACCCAGTACTTC,CAWNPPHSQETQYF
TRBJ2-1,-,TRBV7-2,-,TGTGCCAGCAGCTTAGATGGGGCCAGTCGGGATGAGCAGTTCTTC,CASSLDGASRDEQFF
TRBJ1-5,-,TRBV19,-,TGTGCCAGCTCAGAGTTCCCGGACAATCAGCCCCAGCATTTT,CASSEFPDNQPQHF
TRBJ2-7,-,TRBV2,-,TGTGCCAGCAGTGAAGCATTGGGGGCGGCAGGGAACCTCTCCTTC,CASSEALGAAGNLSF
TRBJ2-7,-,TRBV9,-,TGTGCCAGCAGCCGCCAGCTAGAGCGTAGCGACGAGCAGTACTTC,CASSRQLERSDEQYF
TRBJ1-2,-,TRBV30,-,TGTGCCTGGAGTGCGGACAGATATGGCTACACCTTC,CAWSADRYGYTF
TRBJ1-2,-,TRBV28,-,TGTGCCAGCAGTTTAGCCGACCAGGGCTATGGCTACACCTTC,CASSLADQGYGYTF
TRBJ1-3,-,TRBV5-8,-,TGTGCCAGCAACCCAGGATTCCTCTCTGGAAACACCATATATTTT,CASNPGFLSGNTIYF